The 19 T cell receptor beta chains in this list originate from one sample, sequenced in a study of blood T cell repertoires in COVID-19. Assay: immunoSEQ multiplex PCR; the TCRdb copy retains only in-frame clones and omits some. This table holds about 390,000 clones, about 86% found once. What was sequenced was PBMCs or T cells enriched from blood (not recorded which). Every receptor here comes from a woman in her forties or fifties who had recovered from COVID-19.

The chain uses TRBV24-1 and TRBJ1-2, with D perhaps matching TRBD1 (5 bases). Germline V gene lookup returns CDR1 KGHDR and CDR2 SFDVKD. The ends were cut back, 6 bases at V and 3 bases at J, with 10 bases in the middle. This CDR3 is 13 amino acids long. The CDR3 loop is CATSKGRDYGYTF. CDR3 DNA: TGTGCCACCAGTAAGGGGCGTGACTATGGCTACACCTTC.

This chain uses TRBV4-2 with TRBJ1-1, with D uncertain. CDR3 length equals 15 residues. The V gene lost 4 bases and the J gene lost 4 bases, with 16 bases spanning the gap. Germline V gene lookup returns CDR1 LGHNA and CDR2 YNFKEQ. The chain's CDR3 is CASSRPEGVATEAFF. Here the CDR3 DNA reads TGTGCCAGCAGCCGCCCCGAGGGAGTTGCCACTGAAGCTTTCTTT.

The V gene is TRBV5-5, the J gene TRBJ2-7; TRBD1 matches 9 bases. V gave up 5 bases and J gave up 6 bases; unmatched junction bases: 9. Germline loops: CDR1 SGHKS, CDR2 YYEKEE (reference sequence). CDR3 length equals 14 residues. For the CDR3, the DNA is TGTGCCAGCAGAAACGGACAGGGGATAGGCGAGCAGTACTTC. As protein: CASRNGQGIGEQYF.

The chain uses TRBV27 and TRBJ2-7; TRBD1 agrees at 7 bases. Trimming took 6 bases from V and 6 from J; bases not matched to a gene: 11. CDR3 length: 14 residues. Germline CDR1 and CDR2: MNHEY and SMNVEV (reference sequence). The CDR3 here is CASRETGRRGEQYF. The CDR3 DNA reads TGTGCCAGCAGGGAGACAGGGCGTAGAGGCGAGCAGTACTTC.

The CDR3 DNA reads TGTGCCAGCCGAGCCGTAGCGGAAACAGATACGCAGTATTTT. It is translated as CASRAVAETDTQYF. The genes are TRBV25-1 and TRBJ2-3, with D maybe TRBD2 (6 bases). The germline V gene has CDR1 MGHDK and CDR2 SYGVNS. The V end lost 8 bases, the J end lost 3 bases, and 15 bases lay between the germline ends. This CDR3 is 14 amino acids long.

This clone was detected once. The V call is TRBV9, the J call TRBJ2-7; possible D gene TRBD1, 5 bases. This CDR3 region has 14 residues. CDR1 and CDR2 from the germline V gene are SGDLS and YYNGEE. Trimming removed 0 bases from V and 2 bases from J, with 9 bases in between. The CDR3 nucleotides are TGTGCCAGCAGCGTAGGGCAGGGTACCTACGAGCAGTACTTC. Encoded protein: CASSVGQGTYEQYF.

J is TRBJ2-7 and V is TRBV21-1; whether TRBD1, the table's D call, matches the DNA was not checked. TRBV21-1 is a recognized pseudogene. The CDR3 has 16 residues. CDR3 residues: CASSPKTGTGWYEQYF. For the CDR3, the DNA is TGTGCCAGCAGCCCCAAAACCGGGACAGGGTGGTACGAGCAGTACTTC.

The chain is built from TRBV19 and TRBJ1-5; D is uncertain. Germline V lookup: CDR1 LNHDA, CDR2 SQIVND (reference sequence). The CDR3 covers 15 residues. Trimming removed 1 base from V and 3 bases from J, with 10 bases in between. CDR3 amino acids: CASSIVRRDNQPQHF. CDR3 bases: TGTGCCAGTAGTATAGTTAGGCGGGACAATCAGCCCCAGCATTTT.

The rearrangement links TRBV3-1 (or the pseudogene TRBV3-2) to TRBJ2-6; 7 bases map to TRBD1. Per germline, CDR1 LGHDT and CDR2 YNNKEL (reference sequence). V gave up 4 bases and J gave up 0 bases; unmatched junction bases: 15. The CDR3 runs 20 residues. CDR3 coding DNA: TGTGCCAGCAGCCGAGCTGGGCCGGGACAGTTTCGCTCTGGGGCCAACGTCCTGACTTTC. This codes for CASSRAGPGQFRSGANVLTF.

On this clone itself: The same CDR3 arises from other DNA sequences in this sample as well. The rearrangement joins TRBV18 to TRBJ2-5, with D possibly being TRBD1 (5 bases). V shed 0 bases and J shed 2 bases, with 7 bases lying between them. Germline assignment: CDR1 KGHSH and CDR2 LQKENI. This CDR3 is built from 14 residues. CDR3 nucleotide sequence: TGTGCCAGCTCACCACCGGGGCTTCAAGAGACCCAGTACTTC. Translation: CASSPPGLQETQYF.

The rearrangement links TRBV19 to TRBJ1-5; weak D call: TRBD1 (5 bases). There are 17 residues in the CDR3. Germline-derived CDR1 and CDR2 are LNHDA and SQIVND (reference sequence). Trimming stripped 5 bases from V and 0 bases from J, with 17 bases between. CDR3 amino acids: CASSPLTGDNSNQPQHF. The CDR3 DNA sequence: TGTGCCAGTAGTCCGCTTACAGGAGATAATAGCAATCAGCCCCAGCATTTT.

This clone was counted once. This rearrangement joins TRBV4-1 to TRBJ1-2, with D perhaps matching TRBD1 (5 bases). CDR1 and CDR2 (germline): MGHRA, YSYEKL. The CDR3 is 14 residues long. V was trimmed by 0 bases and J by 7 bases, leaving 12 bases between them. DNA of the CDR3: TGCGCCAGCAGCCAAGAACCAGGGCCTACTGGCTACACCTTC. This sequence encodes CASSQEPGPTGYTF.

V gene TRBV25-1 combines with J gene TRBJ2-1; the D gene is possibly TRBD1 (6 bases). Germline V gives CDR1 MGHDK, CDR2 SYGVNS. The CDR3 is made up of 16 amino acids. The V and J ends lost 5 bases and 0 bases respectively, with 14 bases between them. This CDR3 reads CASSKSGTSSYNEQFF. The CDR3, as DNA: TGTGCCAGCAGTAAGTCCGGGACATCCTCCTACAATGAGCAGTTCTTC.

The chain recombines TRBV10-3 with TRBJ2-7; 9 bases map to TRBD1. The CDR3 runs to 14 residues. The junction had 6 bases not matched to a gene; V was cut back by 3 bases and J by 6 bases. The V gene's germline CDR1 is ENHRY and CDR2 SYGVKD. CDR3 sequence (DNA): TGTGCCATCAGTGAAGGGACAGGGTTTGCCGAGCAGTACTTC. As protein: CAISEGTGFAEQYF.

The genes are TRBV4-2 and TRBJ2-5; 7 bases line up with TRBD1. Germline loops: CDR1 LGHNA, CDR2 YNFKEQ. This CDR3 is 18 amino acids long. Unmatched junction bases numbered 18, after V lost 4 bases and J lost 4 bases. In nucleotides, the CDR3 is TGTGCCAGCAGCCCCTACTTAAATCCGACAGGGCCGCGAGAGACCCAGTACTTC. Translation gives CASSPYLNPTGPRETQYF.

The genes are TRBV19 and TRBJ1-6; 8 bases fit TRBD1. J was trimmed by 7 bases and V by 3 bases; bases with no gene match: 5. CDR1 and CDR2 (germline): LNHDA, SQIVND (reference sequence). The CDR3 sequence is 15 residues long. CDR3 DNA sequence: TGTGCCAGTAGTATGGGGGACAGGACGAATTCACCCCTCCACTTT. Residues: CASSMGDRTNSPLHF.

V usage is TRBV3-1 (or the pseudogene TRBV3-2) and J usage is TRBJ2-7; 7 bases are a match to TRBD1. The CDR3 is 14 residues long. V lost 1 base and J lost 2; bases outside the gene matches: 2. The germline gives CDR1 LGHDT, CDR2 YNNKEL (reference sequence). The CDR3 here is CASSQGQGPYEQYF. For the CDR3, the DNA is TGTGCCAGCAGCCAAGGACAGGGACCCTACGAGCAGTACTTC.

The V call is TRBV30, the J call TRBJ2-1; perhaps TRBD1 as D (5 bases). Trimming took 4 bases from V and 10 from J, leaving 14 bases between them. The CDR3 length is 12 residues. Germline V CDR1 and CDR2: GTSNPN, SVGIG (reference sequence). The DNA of the CDR3 is TGTGCCTGGAACAGTGGGGCCGCGGAGCAGTTCTTC. Protein sequence: CAWNSGAAEQFF.

The chain employs TRBV24-1 and TRBJ2-1; 8 bases fit TRBD1. Germline CDR1 is KGHDR and CDR2 is SFDVKD. The CDR3 length is 16 residues. The V segment lost 1 base and the J segment 3 bases; nucleotides outside the gene matches: 4. CDR3 DNA sequence: TGTGCCACCAGTGATTTATTAGGGACAGGCTACAATGAGCAGTTCTTC. This translates into CATSDLLGTGYNEQFF.